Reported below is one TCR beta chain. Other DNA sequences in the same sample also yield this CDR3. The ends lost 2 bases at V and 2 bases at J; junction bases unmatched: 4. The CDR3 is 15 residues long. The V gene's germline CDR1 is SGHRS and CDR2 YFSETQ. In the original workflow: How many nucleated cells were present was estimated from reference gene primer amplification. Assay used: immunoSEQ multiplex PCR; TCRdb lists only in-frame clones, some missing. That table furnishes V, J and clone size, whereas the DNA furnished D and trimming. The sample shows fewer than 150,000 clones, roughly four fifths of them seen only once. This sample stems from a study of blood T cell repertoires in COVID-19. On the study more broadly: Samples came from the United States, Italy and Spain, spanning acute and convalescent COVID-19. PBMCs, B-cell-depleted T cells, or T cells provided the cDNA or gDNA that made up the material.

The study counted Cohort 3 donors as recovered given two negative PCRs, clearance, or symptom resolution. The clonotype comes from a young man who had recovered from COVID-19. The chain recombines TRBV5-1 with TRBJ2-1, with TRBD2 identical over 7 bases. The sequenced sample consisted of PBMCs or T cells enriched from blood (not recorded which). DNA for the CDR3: TGCGCCAGCAGCTTAGGCGGGGGACCCTACAATGAGCAGTTCTTC. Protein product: CASSLGGGPYNEQFF.